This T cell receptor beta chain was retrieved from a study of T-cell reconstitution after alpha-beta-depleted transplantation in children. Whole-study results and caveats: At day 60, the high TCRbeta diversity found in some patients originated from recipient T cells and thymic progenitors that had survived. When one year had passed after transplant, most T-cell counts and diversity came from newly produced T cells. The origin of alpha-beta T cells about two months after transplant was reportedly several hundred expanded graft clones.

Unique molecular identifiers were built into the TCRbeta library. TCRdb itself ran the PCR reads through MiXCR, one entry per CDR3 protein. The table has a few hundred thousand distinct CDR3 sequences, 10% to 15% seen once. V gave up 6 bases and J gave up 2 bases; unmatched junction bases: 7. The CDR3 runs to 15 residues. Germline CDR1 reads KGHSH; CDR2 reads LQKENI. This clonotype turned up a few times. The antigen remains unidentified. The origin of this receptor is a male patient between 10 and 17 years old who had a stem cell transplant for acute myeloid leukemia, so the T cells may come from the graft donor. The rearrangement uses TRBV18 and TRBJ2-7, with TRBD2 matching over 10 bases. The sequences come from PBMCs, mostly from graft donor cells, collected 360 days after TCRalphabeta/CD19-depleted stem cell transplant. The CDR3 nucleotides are TGTGCCAGCTCCCAAAGACTAGCGGGCGCCTACGAGCAGTACTTC. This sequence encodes CASSQRLAGAYEQYF.